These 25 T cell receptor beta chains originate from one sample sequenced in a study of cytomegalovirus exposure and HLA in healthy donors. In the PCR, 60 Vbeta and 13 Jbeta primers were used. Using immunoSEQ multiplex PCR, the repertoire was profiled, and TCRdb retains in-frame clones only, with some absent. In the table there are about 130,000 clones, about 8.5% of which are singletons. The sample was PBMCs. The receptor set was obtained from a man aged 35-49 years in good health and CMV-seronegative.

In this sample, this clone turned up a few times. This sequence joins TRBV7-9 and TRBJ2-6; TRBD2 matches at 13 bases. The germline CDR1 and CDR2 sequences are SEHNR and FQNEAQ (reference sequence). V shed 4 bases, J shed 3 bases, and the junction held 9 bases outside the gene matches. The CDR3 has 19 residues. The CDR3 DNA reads TGTGCCAGCAGCTCACCCTTGGGACTAGCGGGGTTTGGGGCCAACGTCCTGACTTTC. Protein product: CASSSPLGLAGFGANVLTF.

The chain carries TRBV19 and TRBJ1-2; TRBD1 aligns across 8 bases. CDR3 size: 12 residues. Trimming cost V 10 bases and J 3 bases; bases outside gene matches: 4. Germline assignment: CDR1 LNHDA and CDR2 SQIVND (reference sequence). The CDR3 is CAIQTGDYGYTF. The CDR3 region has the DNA TGTGCCATACAGACAGGGGACTATGGCTACACCTTC.

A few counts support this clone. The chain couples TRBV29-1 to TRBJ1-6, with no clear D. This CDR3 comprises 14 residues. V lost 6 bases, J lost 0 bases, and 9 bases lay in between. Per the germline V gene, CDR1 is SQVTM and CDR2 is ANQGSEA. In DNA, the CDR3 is TGCAGCGTGAGCACAGACTCCTATAATTCACCCCTCCACTTT. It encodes CSVSTDSYNSPLHF. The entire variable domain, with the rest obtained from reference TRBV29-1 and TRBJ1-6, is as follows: SAVISQKPSRDICQRGTSLTIQCQVDSQVTMMFWYRQQPGQSLTLIATANQGSEATYESGFVIDKFPISRPNLTFSTLTVSNMSPEDSSIYLCSVSTDSYNSPLHFGNGTRLTVT.

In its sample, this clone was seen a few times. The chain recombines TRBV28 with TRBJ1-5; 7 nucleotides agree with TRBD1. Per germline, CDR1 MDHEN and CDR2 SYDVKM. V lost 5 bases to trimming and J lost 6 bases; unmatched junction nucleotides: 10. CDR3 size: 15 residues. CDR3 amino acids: CASSTPTGSTQPQHF. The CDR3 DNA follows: TGTGCCAGCAGTACCCCGACAGGGTCCACTCAGCCCCAGCATTTT.

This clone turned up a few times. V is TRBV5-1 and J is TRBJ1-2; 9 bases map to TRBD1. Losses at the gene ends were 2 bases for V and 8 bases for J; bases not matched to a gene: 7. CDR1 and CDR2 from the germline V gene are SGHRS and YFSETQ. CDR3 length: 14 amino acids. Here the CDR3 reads CASSFGTGREGYTF. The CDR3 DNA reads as TGCGCCAGCAGCTTTGGGACAGGGCGAGAAGGCTACACCTTC. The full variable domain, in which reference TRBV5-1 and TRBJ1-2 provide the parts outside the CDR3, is KAGVTQTPRYLIKTRGQQVTLSCSPISGHRSVSWYQQTPGQGLQFLFEYFSETQRNKGNFPGRFSGRQFSNSRSEMNVSTLELGDSALYLCASSFGTGREGYTFGSGTRLTVV.

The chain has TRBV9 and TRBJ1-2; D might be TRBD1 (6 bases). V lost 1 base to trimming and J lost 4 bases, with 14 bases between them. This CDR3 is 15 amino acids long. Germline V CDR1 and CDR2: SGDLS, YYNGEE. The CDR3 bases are TGTGCCAGCAGCGTATCCCCCCAGGGGAGCTATGGCTACACCTTC. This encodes CASSVSPQGSYGYTF. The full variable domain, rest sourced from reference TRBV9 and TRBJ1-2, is DSGVTQTPKHLITATGQRVTLRCSPRSGDLSVYWYQQSLDQGLQFLIQYYNGEERAKGNILERFSAQQFPDLHSELNLSSLELGDSALYFCASSVSPQGSYGYTFGSGTRLTVV.

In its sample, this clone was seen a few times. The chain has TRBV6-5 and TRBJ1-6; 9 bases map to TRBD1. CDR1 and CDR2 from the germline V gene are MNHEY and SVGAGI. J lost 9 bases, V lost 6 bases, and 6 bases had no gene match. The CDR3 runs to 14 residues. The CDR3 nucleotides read TGTGCCAGCAGCCGGGACAGGGTAACTTCACCCCTCCACTTT. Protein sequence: CASSRDRVTSPLHF.

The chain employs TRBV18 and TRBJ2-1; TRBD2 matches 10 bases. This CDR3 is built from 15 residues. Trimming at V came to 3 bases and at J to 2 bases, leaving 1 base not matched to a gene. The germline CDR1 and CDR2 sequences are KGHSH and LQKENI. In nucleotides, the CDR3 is TGTGCCAGCTCACCCACTAGCGGGGCCTACAATGAGCAGTTCTTC. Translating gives CASSPTSGAYNEQFF. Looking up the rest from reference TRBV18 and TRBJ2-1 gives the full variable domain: NAGVMQNPRHLVRRRGQEARLRCSPMKGHSHVYWYRQLPEEGLKFMVYLQKENIIDESGMPKERFSAEFPKEGPSILRIQQVVRGDSAAYFCASSPTSGAYNEQFFGPGTRLTVL.

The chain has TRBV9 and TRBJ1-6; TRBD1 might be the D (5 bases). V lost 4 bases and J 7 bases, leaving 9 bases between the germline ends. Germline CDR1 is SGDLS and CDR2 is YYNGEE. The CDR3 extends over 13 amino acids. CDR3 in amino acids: CASSPSGNSPLHF. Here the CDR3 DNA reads TGTGCCAGCAGCCCGTCAGGGAATTCACCCCTCCACTTT.

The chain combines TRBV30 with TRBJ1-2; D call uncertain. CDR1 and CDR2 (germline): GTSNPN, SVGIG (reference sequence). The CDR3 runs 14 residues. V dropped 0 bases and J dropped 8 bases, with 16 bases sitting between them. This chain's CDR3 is CAWSVRGRGKGYTF. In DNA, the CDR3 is TGTGCCTGGAGTGTACGTGGCAGAGGTAAGGGCTACACCTTC.

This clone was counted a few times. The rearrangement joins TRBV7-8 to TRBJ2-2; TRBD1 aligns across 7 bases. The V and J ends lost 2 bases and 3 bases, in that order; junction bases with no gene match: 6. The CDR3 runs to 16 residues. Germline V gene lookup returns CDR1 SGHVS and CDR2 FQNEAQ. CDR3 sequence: CASSLWAGGDTGELFF. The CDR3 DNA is TGTGCCAGCAGCTTATGGGCAGGGGGAGACACCGGGGAGCTGTTTTTT.

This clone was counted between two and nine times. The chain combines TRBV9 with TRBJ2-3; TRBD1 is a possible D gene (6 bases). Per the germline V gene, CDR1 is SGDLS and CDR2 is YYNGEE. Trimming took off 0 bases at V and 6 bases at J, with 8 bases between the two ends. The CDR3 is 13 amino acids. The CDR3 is CASSVDQGDTQYF. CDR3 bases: TGTGCCAGCAGCGTAGACCAGGGGGATACGCAGTATTTT.

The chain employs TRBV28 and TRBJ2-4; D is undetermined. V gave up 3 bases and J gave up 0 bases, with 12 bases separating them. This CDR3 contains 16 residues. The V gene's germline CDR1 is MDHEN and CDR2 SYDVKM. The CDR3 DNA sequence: TGTGCCAGCAGTTTTAACAGACCTTTAGCCAAAAACATTCAGTACTTC. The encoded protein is CASSFNRPLAKNIQYF.

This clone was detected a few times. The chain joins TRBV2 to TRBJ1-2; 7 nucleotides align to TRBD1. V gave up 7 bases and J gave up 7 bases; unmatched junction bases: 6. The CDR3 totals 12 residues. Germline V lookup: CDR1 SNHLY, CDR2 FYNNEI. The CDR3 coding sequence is TGTGCCAGCACGGCACAGGGGACTGGCTACACCTTC. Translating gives CASTAQGTGYTF.

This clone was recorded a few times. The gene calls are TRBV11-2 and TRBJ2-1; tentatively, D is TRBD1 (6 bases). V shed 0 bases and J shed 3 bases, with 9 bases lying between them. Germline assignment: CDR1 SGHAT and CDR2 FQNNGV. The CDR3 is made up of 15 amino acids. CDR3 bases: TGTGCCAGCAGCTTAGAGACAGGCAGCTACAATGAGCAGTTCTTC. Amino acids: CASSLETGSYNEQFF.

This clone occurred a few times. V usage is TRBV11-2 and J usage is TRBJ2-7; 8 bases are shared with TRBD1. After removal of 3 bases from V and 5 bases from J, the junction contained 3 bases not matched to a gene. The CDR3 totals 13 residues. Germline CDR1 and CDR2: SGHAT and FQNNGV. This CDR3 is CASSFYRGDEQYF. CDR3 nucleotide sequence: TGTGCCAGCAGCTTTTACAGGGGGGACGAGCAGTACTTC.

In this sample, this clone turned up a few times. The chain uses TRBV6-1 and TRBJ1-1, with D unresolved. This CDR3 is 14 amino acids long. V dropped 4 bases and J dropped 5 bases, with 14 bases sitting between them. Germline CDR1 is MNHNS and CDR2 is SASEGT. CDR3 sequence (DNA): TGTGCCAGCAGTGTGACGGCGGCACGGACTGAAGCTTTCTTT. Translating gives CASSVTAARTEAFF.

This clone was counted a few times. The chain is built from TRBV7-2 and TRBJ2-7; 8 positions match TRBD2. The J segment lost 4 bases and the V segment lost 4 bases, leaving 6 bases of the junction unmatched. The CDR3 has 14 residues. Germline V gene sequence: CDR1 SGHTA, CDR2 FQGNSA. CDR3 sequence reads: CASSWDGGGYEQYF. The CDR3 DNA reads TGTGCCAGCAGCTGGGACGGGGGGGGTTACGAGCAGTACTTC.

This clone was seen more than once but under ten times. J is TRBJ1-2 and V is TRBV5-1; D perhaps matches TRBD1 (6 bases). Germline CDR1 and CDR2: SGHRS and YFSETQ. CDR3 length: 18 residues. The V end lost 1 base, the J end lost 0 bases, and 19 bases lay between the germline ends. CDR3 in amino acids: CASSLSWSRGGTNYGYTF. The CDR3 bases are TGCGCCAGCAGCTTGTCTTGGTCCAGGGGAGGGACTAACTATGGCTACACCTTC.

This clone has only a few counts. In DNA form, the CDR3 reads TGTGCCAGTAGTGGTCCGAGGGGGCGGACTGAAGCTTTCTTT. Amino acids: CASSGPRGRTEAFF. The chain employs TRBV19 and TRBJ1-1; TRBD1 agrees at 7 bases. V lost 5 bases and J lost 5; bases outside the gene matches: 8. The CDR3 runs 14 residues. CDR1 and CDR2 (germline): LNHDA, SQIVND (reference sequence).

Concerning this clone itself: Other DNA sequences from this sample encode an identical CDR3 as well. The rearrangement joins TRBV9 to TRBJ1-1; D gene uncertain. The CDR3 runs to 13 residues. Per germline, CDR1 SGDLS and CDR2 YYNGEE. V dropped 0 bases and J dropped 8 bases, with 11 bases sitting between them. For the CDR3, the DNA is TGTGCCAGCAGCGTAGGGATCGGGTTCGAAGCTTTCTTT. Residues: CASSVGIGFEAFF.

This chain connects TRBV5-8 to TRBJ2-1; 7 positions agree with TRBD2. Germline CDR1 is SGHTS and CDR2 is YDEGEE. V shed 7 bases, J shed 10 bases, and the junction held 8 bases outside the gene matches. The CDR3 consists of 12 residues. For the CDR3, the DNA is TGTGCCAGCCCTCGGGGGGTGTGGGAGCAGTTCTTC. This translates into CASPRGVWEQFF.

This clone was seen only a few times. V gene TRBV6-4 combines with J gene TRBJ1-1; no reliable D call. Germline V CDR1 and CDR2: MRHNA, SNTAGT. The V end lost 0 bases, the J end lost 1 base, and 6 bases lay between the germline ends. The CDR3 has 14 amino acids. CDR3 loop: CASSDSWQNTEAFF. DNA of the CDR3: TGTGCCAGCAGTGACTCGTGGCAGAACACTGAAGCTTTCTTT.

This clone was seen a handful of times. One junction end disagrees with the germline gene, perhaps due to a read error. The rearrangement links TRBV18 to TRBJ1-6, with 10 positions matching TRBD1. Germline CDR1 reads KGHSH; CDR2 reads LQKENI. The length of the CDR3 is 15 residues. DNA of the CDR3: TGTGCTAGCTCGGCCGGACAGGGGGGGAATTCACCCCTCCACTTT. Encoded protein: CASSAGQGGNSPLHF. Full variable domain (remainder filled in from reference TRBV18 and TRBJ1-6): NAGVMQNPRHLVRRRGQEARLRCSPMKGHSHVYWYRQLPEEGLKFMVYLQKENIIDESGMPKERFSAEFPKEGPSILRIQQVVRGDSAAYFCASSAGQGGNSPLHFGNGTRLTVT.

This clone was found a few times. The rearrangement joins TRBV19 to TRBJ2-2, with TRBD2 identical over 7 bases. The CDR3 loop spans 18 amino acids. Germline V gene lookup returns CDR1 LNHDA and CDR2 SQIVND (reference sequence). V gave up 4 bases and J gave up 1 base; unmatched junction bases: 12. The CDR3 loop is CASSTLRGWGGNTGELFF. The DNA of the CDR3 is TGTGCCAGTAGTACCCTCCGGGGATGGGGGGGGAACACCGGGGAGCTGTTTTTT.